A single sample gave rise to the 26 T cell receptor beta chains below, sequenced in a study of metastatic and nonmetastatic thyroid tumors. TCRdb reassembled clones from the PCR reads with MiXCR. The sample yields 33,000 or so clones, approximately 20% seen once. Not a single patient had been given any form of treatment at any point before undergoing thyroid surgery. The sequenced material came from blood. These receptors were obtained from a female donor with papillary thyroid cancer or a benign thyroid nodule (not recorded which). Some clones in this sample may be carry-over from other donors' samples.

CDR3: CASSSTQNSPLHF. The CDR3 DNA sequence: TGTGCCAGCAGCTCTACCCAAAATTCACCCCTCCACTTT. V and J are TRBV7-6 and TRBJ1-6; D gene ambiguous. Per germline, CDR1 SGHVS and CDR2 FNYEAQ. CDR3 size: 13 residues. Trimming stripped 4 bases from V and 7 bases from J, with 8 bases between.

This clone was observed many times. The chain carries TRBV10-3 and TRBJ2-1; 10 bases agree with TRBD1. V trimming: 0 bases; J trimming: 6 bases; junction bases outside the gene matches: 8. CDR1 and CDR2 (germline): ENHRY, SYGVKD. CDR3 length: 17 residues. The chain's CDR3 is CAISESLRDRGSNEQFF. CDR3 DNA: TGTGCCATCAGTGAGTCTCTCCGGGACAGGGGATCCAATGAGCAGTTCTTC.

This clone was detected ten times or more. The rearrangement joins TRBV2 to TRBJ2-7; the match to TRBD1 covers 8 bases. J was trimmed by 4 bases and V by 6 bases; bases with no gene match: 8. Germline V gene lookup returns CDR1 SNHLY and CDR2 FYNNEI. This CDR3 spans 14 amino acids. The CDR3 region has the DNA TGTGCCAGCAGACCCGGACAGGGAGAGTACGAGCAGTACTTC. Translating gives CASRPGQGEYEQYF. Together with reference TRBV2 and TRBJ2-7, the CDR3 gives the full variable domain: EPEVTQTPSHQVTQMGQEVILRCVPISNHLYFYWYRQILGQKVEFLVSFYNNEISEKSEIFDDQFSVERPDGSNFTLKIRSTKLEDSAMYFCASRPGQGEYEQYFGPGTRLTVT.

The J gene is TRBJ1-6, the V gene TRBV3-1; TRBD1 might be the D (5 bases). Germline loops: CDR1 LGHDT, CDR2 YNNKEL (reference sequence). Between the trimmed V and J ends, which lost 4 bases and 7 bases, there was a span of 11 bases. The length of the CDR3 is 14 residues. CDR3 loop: CASSPRVGNSPLHF. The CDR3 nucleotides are TGTGCCAGCAGCCCCAGGGTTGGGAATTCACCCCTCCACTTT.

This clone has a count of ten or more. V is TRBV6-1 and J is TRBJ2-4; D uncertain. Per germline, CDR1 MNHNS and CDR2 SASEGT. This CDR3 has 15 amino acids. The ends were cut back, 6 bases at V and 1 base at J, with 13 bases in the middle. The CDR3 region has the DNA TGTGCCAGCAGCCAGGATCCTGGGGCCAAAAACATTCAGTACTTC. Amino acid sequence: CASSQDPGAKNIQYF.

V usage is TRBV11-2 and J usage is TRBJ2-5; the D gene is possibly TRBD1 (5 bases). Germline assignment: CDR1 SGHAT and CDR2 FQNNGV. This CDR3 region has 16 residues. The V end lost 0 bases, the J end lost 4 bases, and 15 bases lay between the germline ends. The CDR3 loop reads CASSLDLRTGVETQYF. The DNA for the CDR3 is TGTGCCAGCAGCTTAGATCTCAGAACAGGAGTAGAGACCCAGTACTTC.

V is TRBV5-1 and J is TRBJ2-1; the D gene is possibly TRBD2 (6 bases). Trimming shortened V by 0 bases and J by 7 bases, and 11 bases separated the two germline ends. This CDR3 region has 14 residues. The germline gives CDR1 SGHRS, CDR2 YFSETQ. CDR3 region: CASSLARELNEQFF. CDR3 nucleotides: TGCGCCAGCAGCTTGGCCCGGGAGTTGAATGAGCAGTTCTTC.

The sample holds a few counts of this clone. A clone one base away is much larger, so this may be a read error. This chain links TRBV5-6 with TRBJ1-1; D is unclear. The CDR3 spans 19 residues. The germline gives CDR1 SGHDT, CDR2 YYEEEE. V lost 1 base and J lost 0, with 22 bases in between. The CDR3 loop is CASSLRRAGRRYVNTEAFF. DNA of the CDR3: TGTGCCAGCAGCTTGAGACGGGCGGGCCGTAGGTACGTGAACACTGAAGCTTTCTTT.

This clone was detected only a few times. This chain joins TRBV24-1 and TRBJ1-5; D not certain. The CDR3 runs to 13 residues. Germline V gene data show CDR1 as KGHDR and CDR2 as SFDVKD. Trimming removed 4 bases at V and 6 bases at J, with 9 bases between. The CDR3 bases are TGTGCCACCAGTGACCGACGCGGTCAGCCCCAGCATTTT. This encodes CATSDRRGQPQHF.

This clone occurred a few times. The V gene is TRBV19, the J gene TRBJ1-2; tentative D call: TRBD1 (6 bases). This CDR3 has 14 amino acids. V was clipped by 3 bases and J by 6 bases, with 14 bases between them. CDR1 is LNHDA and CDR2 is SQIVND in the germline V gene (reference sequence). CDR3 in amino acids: CASSMPDRYHGYTF. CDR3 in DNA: TGTGCCAGTAGTATGCCTGACAGGTACCATGGCTACACCTTC.

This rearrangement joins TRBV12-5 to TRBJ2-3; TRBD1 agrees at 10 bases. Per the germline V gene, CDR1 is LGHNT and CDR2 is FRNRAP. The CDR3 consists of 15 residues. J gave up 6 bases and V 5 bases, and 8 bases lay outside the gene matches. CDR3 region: CASGLGTGVADTQYF. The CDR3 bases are TGTGCTAGTGGTCTCGGGACAGGGGTTGCGGATACGCAGTATTTT.

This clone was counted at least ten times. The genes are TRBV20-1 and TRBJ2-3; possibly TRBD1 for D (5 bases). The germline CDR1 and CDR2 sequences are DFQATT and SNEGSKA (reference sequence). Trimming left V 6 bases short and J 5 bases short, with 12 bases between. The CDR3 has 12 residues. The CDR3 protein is CSAWQGEDTQYF. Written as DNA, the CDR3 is TGCAGTGCATGGCAGGGCGAAGATACGCAGTATTTT.

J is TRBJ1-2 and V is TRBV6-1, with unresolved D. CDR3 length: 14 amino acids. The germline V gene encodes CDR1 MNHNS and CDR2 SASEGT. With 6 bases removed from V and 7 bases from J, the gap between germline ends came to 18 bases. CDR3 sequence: CASSFRQASGGYTF. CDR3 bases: TGTGCCAGCAGCTTTCGACAAGCCTCGGGTGGCTACACCTTC.

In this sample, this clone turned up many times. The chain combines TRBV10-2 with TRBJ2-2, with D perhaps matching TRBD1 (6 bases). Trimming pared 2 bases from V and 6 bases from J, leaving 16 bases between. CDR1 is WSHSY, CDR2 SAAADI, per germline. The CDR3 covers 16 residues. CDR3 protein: CASSEPPPGDAGELFF. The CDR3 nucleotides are TGCGCCAGCAGTGAGCCCCCGCCAGGGGACGCCGGGGAGCTGTTTTTT.

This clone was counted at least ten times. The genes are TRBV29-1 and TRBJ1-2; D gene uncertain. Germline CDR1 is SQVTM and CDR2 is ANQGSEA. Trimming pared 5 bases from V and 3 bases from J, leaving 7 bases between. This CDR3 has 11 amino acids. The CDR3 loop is CSVPTYYGYTF. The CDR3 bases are TGCAGCGTTCCTACATACTATGGCTACACCTTC.

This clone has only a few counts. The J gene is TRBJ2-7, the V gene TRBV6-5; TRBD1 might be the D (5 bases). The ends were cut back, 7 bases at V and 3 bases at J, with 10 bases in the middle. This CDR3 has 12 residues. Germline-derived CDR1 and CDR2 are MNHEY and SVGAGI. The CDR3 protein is CASNPQGYEQYF. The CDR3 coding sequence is TGTGCCAGCAACCCCCAGGGCTACGAGCAGTACTTC.

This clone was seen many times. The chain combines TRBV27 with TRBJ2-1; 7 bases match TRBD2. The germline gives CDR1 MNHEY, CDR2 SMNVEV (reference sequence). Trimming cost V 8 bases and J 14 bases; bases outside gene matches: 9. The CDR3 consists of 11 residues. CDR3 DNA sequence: TGTGCCAGCCGTTACGGGGGGAGAGAGTTCTTC. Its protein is CASRYGGREFF.

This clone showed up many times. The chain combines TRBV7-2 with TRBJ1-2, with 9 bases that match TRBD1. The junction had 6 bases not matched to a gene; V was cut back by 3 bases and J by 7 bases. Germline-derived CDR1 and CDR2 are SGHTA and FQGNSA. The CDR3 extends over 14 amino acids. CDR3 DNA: TGTGCCAGCAGCTTTTTGGACAGGGGTGCTGGCTACACCTTC. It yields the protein CASSFLDRGAGYTF.

The CDR3 DNA sequence: TGCGCCAGCAGCTTGGACAGGGAGGTACGCGAGCAGTACTTC. Protein sequence: CASSLDREVREQYF. The gene calls are TRBV5-1 and TRBJ2-7; D may be TRBD1 or TRBD2 (6 bases each). The germline CDR1 and CDR2 sequences are SGHRS and YFSETQ. V was pared by 0 bases and J by 6 bases, with 13 bases between. CDR3 length equals 14 residues.

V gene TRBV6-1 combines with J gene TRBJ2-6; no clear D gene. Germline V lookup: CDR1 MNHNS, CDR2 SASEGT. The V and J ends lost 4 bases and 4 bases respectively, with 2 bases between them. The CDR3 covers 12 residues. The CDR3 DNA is TGTGCCAGCAGTGGAGGGGCCAACGTCCTGACTTTC. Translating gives CASSGGANVLTF.

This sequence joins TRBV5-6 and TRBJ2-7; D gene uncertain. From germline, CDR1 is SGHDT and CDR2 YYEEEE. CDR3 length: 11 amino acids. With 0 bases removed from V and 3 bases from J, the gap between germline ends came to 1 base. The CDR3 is CASSLGYEQYF. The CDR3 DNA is TGTGCCAGCAGCTTGGGCTACGAGCAGTACTTC.

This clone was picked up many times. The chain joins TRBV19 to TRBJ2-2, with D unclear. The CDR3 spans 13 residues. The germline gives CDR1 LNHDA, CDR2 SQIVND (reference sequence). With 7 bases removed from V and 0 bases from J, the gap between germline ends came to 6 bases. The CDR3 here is CASTDPNTGELFF. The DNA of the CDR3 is TGTGCCAGTACGGATCCGAACACCGGGGAGCTGTTTTTT.

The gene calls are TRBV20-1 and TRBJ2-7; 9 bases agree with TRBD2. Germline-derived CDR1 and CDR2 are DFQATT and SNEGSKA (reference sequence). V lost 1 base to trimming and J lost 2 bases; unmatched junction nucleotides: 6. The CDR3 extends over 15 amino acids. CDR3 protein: CSARVPAGGPYEQYF. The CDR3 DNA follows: TGCAGTGCTAGAGTCCCAGCGGGGGGTCCCTACGAGCAGTACTTC.

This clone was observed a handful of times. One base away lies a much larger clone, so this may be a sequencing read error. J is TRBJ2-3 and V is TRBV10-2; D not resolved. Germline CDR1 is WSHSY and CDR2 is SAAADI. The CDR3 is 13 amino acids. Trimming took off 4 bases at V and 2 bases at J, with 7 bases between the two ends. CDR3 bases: TGCGCCAGCAGTGGCAGGATCACAGATACGCAGTATTTT. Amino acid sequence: CASSGRITDTQYF.

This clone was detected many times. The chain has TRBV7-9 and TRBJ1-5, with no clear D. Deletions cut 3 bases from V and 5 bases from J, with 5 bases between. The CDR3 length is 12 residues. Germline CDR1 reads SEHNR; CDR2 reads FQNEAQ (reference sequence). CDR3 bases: TGTGCCAGCAGCTTGGAGGATCAGCCCCAGCATTTT. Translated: CASSLEDQPQHF.

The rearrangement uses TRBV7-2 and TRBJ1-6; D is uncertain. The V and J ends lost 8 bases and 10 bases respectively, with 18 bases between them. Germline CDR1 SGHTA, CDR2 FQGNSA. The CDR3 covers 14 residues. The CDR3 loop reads CASSSWWSGSPLHF. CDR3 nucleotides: TGTGCCAGCTCGTCCTGGTGGTCTGGATCACCCCTCCACTTT.